These 25 T cell receptor beta chains were all obtained from the same sample, sequenced in a study of shared clonotypes between healthy human individuals (dated by TCRdb to between 2020 and 2021). Libraries were built with the immunoSEQ multiplex PCR assay. In TCRdb, the immuneACCESS table is reduced to in-frame sequences with V and J assigned. These tables do not hold every clone; where another copy was compared, an unresolved V gene accounts for under half, and the others remain unexplained. This sample lists about 1.5 million clones; around 98% were detected once. In total, the top ten clones hold about 0.4% of the sample. Specimen: naive CD4+ T cells sorted from blood. What the cell subset or site label conveys for this sample: CD45RA+ positively selected. The receptor set was obtained from a man aged 25 to 40 in good health.

The chain uses TRBV7-2 and TRBJ2-4, with D perhaps TRBD1 (6 bases). This CDR3 is 14 amino acids long. Germline V lookup: CDR1 SGHTA, CDR2 FQGNSA. V lost 2 bases and J 6 bases, leaving 11 bases between the germline ends. The DNA of the CDR3 is TGTGCCAGCAGCTTATTGTTAGGGGGAAACATTCAGTACTTC. Encoded protein: CASSLLLGGNIQYF. Full variable domain (remainder filled in from reference TRBV7-2 and TRBJ2-4): GAGVSQSPSNKVTEKGKDVELRCDPISGHTALYWYRQSLGQGLEFLIYFQGNSAPDKSGLPSDRFSAERTGGSVSTLTIQRTQQEDSAVYLCASSLLLGGNIQYFGAGTRLSVL.

The CDR3 region has the DNA TGTGCCAGCAGGCAGGGGGCACGATACGAGCAGTACTTC. It translates to CASRQGARYEQYF. V gene TRBV6-1 combines with J gene TRBJ2-7; 8 nucleotides match TRBD1. The CDR3 is made up of 13 amino acids. Germline assignment: CDR1 MNHNS and CDR2 SASEGT. V shed 6 bases, J shed 4 bases, and the junction held 5 bases outside the gene matches.

The gene calls are TRBV28 and TRBJ1-2, with D maybe TRBD1 (5 bases). Germline V CDR1 and CDR2: MDHEN, SYDVKM. V was clipped by 8 bases and J by 3 bases, with 13 bases between them. The CDR3 runs 13 residues. The CDR3 DNA sequence: TGTGCCAGCCTTGCGGGGGTGGACTATGGCTACACCTTC. It yields the protein CASLAGVDYGYTF.

The chain employs TRBV15 and TRBJ2-7; no clear D gene. The V and J ends lost 1 base and 4 bases respectively, with 11 bases between them. The length of the CDR3 is 14 residues. The germline V gene has CDR1 LNHNV and CDR2 YYDKDF (reference sequence). The CDR3 region is CATSRGAEKYEQYF. The CDR3 nucleotides are TGTGCCACCAGCAGAGGGGCAGAGAAGTACGAGCAGTACTTC.

The V and J genes are TRBV2 and TRBJ1-4; TRBD1 might be the D (5 bases). The germline gives CDR1 SNHLY, CDR2 FYNNEI. The CDR3 consists of 16 residues. The V gene lost 6 bases and the J gene lost 3 bases, with 17 bases spanning the gap. CDR3 in amino acids: CASRGPHLVANEKLFF. The CDR3 DNA is TGTGCCAGCAGGGGACCTCATCTTGTGGCTAATGAAAAACTGTTTTTT. Variable domain in full (rest from reference TRBV2 and TRBJ1-4): EPEVTQTPSHQVTQMGQEVILRCVPISNHLYFYWYRQILGQKVEFLVSFYNNEISEKSEIFDDQFSVERPDGSNFTLKIRSTKLEDSAMYFCASRGPHLVANEKLFFGSGTQLSVL.

A remark on this clone: Other DNA sequences of this sample code for an identical CDR3. This chain uses TRBV28 with TRBJ2-1, with D perhaps matching TRBD2 (5 bases). CDR1 MDHEN and CDR2 SYDVKM come from the germline V gene. Trimming stripped 6 bases from V and 4 bases from J, with 10 bases between. CDR3 size: 13 residues. The CDR3 sequence: CASRGGSYNEQFF. The DNA for the CDR3 is TGTGCCAGCAGGGGCGGGTCATACAATGAGCAGTTCTTC.

Note on this clone: Other DNA sequences of this sample code for an identical CDR3. This sequence joins TRBV5-1 and TRBJ2-7; no definite D call. CDR3 length: 13 residues. V lost 0 bases, J lost 5 bases, and 9 bases lay in between. CDR1 is SGHRS, CDR2 YFSETQ, per germline. The CDR3 reads CASSLGAGDEQYF. The CDR3 DNA follows: TGCGCCAGCAGCTTGGGAGCTGGCGACGAGCAGTACTTC.

The chain employs TRBV6-1 and TRBJ2-1; D is ambiguous. Trimming shortened V by 5 bases and J by 6 bases, and 17 bases separated the two germline ends. The CDR3 loop spans 15 amino acids. The germline V gene encodes CDR1 MNHNS and CDR2 SASEGT. The CDR3 loop reads CASSKEPWGRNEQFF. CDR3 bases: TGTGCCAGCAGTAAGGAACCGTGGGGTCGCAATGAGCAGTTCTTC.

This rearrangement joins TRBV5-4 to TRBJ2-5; TRBD1 matches 7 bases. J gave up 4 bases and V 4 bases, and 10 bases lay outside the gene matches. Germline values: CDR1 SGHNT, CDR2 YYREEE (reference sequence). The CDR3 totals 15 residues. Here the CDR3 reads CASSNKQGSGETQYF. Here the CDR3 DNA reads TGTGCCAGCAGCAACAAACAGGGGTCGGGAGAGACCCAGTACTTC.

Notes on this clone: At the DNA level, this CDR3 is encoded by other sequences in the same sample as well. V and J are TRBV7-6 and TRBJ2-7; 10 nucleotides agree with TRBD2. V trimming: 5 bases; J trimming: 6 bases; junction bases outside the gene matches: 10. Germline loops: CDR1 SGHVS, CDR2 FNYEAQ. CDR3 length equals 15 residues. The CDR3 protein is CASSLGAGGPGEQYF. CDR3 sequence (DNA): TGTGCCAGCAGCCTAGGAGCGGGAGGGCCTGGCGAGCAGTACTTC. Complete variable domain (other parts from reference TRBV7-6 and TRBJ2-7): GAGVSQSPRYKVTKRGQDVALRCDPISGHVSLYWYRQALGQGPEFLTYFNYEAQQDKSGLPNDRFSAERPEGSISTLTIQRTEQRDSAMYRCASSLGAGGPGEQYFGPGTRLTVT.

V and J are TRBV19 and TRBJ2-1; 8 bases fit TRBD2. V lost 6 bases and J lost 5; bases outside the gene matches: 9. This CDR3 spans 15 amino acids. Germline V gives CDR1 LNHDA, CDR2 SQIVND (reference sequence). The CDR3 DNA is TGTGCCAGTAGCGTCGTGGGTAGCGGGAACAATGAGCAGTTCTTC. This encodes CASSVVGSGNNEQFF.

This clone was observed a single time. This chain connects TRBV4-3 to TRBJ1-2, with TRBD1 matching 9 bases. Germline V gene sequence: CDR1 LGHNA, CDR2 YSLEER. The junction had 12 bases not matched to a gene; V was cut back by 0 bases and J by 1 base. The CDR3 spans 19 residues. Here the CDR3 reads CASSQDGPPGTGYNYGYTF. The CDR3, as DNA: TGCGCCAGCAGCCAAGATGGCCCCCCAGGGACAGGGTATAACTATGGCTACACCTTC.

This rearrangement joins TRBV7-9 to TRBJ1-4, with a weak D call TRBD1 (6 bases). Germline assignment: CDR1 SEHNR and CDR2 FQNEAQ (reference sequence). V was pared by 3 bases and J by 8 bases, with 13 bases between. CDR3 length: 14 amino acids. The CDR3 nucleotides are TGTGCCAGCAGCTTCAGGGGACCTTACGAAAAACTGTTTTTT. This codes for CASSFRGPYEKLFF.

To note about this clone: Other DNA sequences of this sample code for an identical CDR3. V and J are TRBV15 and TRBJ2-5, with D unresolved. The CDR3 has 12 residues. Germline V lookup: CDR1 LNHNV, CDR2 YYDKDF (reference sequence). Trimming shortened V by 0 bases and J by 5 bases, and 4 bases separated the two germline ends. In nucleotides, the CDR3 is TGTGCCACCAGCAGAGATCGGGAGACCCAGTACTTC. Encoded protein: CATSRDRETQYF.

Of note for this clone: The identical CDR3 is also encoded by other nucleotide sequences in the sample. V gene TRBV5-1 combines with J gene TRBJ1-2, with 7 bases lining up with TRBD1. Germline lookup yields CDR1 SGHRS and CDR2 YFSETQ. Trimming removed 5 bases from V and 3 bases from J; junction bases left unmatched: 4. There are 13 residues in the CDR3. CDR3 bases: TGCGCCAGCAGTGCTCAGGGGGACTATGGCTACACCTTC. Translated: CASSAQGDYGYTF.

The CDR3 nucleotides read TGTGCCAGCAGTAATACGGGACTAGCGGGAGTGGAGACCCAGTACTTC. Translating gives CASSNTGLAGVETQYF. The V and J genes are TRBV25-1 and TRBJ2-5; 14 bases align to TRBD2. With V trimmed by 5 bases and J by 5 bases, 7 bases remained unmatched. This CDR3 region has 16 residues. Per germline, CDR1 MGHDK and CDR2 SYGVNS. The entire variable domain, with the rest obtained from reference TRBV25-1 and TRBJ2-5, is as follows: EADIYQTPRYLVIGTGKKITLECSQTMGHDKMYWYQQDPGMELHLIHYSYGVNSTEKGDLSSESTVSRIRTEHFPLTLESARPSHTSQYLCASSNTGLAGVETQYFGPGTRLLVL.

The rearrangement uses TRBV11-3 and TRBJ2-1, with 7 positions matching TRBD1. The germline V gene encodes CDR1 SGHNT and CDR2 YENEEA. The CDR3 totals 14 residues. Losses at the gene ends were 5 bases for V and 4 bases for J; bases not matched to a gene: 5. The DNA of the CDR3 is TGTGCCAGCAGCCCGGGGACAGCTTACAATGAGCAGTTCTTC. This encodes CASSPGTAYNEQFF.

The chain's CDR3 is CASSLQGSVDTQYF. In DNA form, the CDR3 reads TGTGCCAGCAGCCTACAGGGCAGTGTAGATACGCAGTATTTT. V gene TRBV28 combines with J gene TRBJ2-3; a possible D gene is TRBD1 (6 bases). The CDR3 runs to 14 residues. Germline loops: CDR1 MDHEN, CDR2 SYDVKM. V was clipped by 6 bases and J by 5 bases, with 15 bases between them. Full variable domain (rest looked up from reference TRBV28 and TRBJ2-3): DVKVTQSSRYLVKRTGEKVFLECVQDMDHENMFWYRQDPGLGLRLIYFSYDVKMKEKGDIPEGYSVSREKKERFSLILESASTNQTSMYLCASSLQGSVDTQYFGPGTRLTVL.

V is TRBV5-5 and J is TRBJ2-1, with TRBD1 as a possible D gene (7 bases). Per the germline V gene, CDR1 is SGHKS and CDR2 is YYEKEE (reference sequence). The CDR3 has 17 amino acids. With 3 bases removed from V and 0 bases from J, the gap between germline ends came to 16 bases. The CDR3 DNA sequence: TGTGCCAGCAGCTCCGGGGGACAGATTAGCTCCTACAATGAGCAGTTCTTC. Amino acids: CASSSGGQISSYNEQFF.

The chain links TRBV18 to TRBJ1-5; the D gene is possibly TRBD1 (5 bases). The CDR3 sequence is 16 residues long. V shed 4 bases and J shed 3 bases, with 16 bases lying between them. In germline, CDR1 is KGHSH, CDR2 LQKENI. The CDR3 nucleotides are TGTGCCAGCTCACATACCGACTTCAGGGCCAATCAGCCCCAGCATTTT. It specifies CASSHTDFRANQPQHF. The complete variable domain, with remaining parts taken from reference TRBV18 and TRBJ1-5, reads NAGVMQNPRHLVRRRGQEARLRCSPMKGHSHVYWYRQLPEEGLKFMVYLQKENIIDESGMPKERFSAEFPKEGPSILRIQQVVRGDSAAYFCASSHTDFRANQPQHFGDGTRLSIL.

The V call is TRBV28, the J call TRBJ2-1; D gene ambiguous. Germline V gene data show CDR1 as MDHEN and CDR2 as SYDVKM. Trimming removed 2 bases at V and 0 bases at J, with 11 bases between. The CDR3 totals 16 residues. CDR3 coding DNA: TGTGCCAGCAGTTTACAGTTTGGTACCTCCTACAATGAGCAGTTCTTC. The encoded protein is CASSLQFGTSYNEQFF.

The chain recombines TRBV7-2 with TRBJ1-5, with D tentatively TRBD1 (6 bases). Trimming pared 5 bases from V and 2 bases from J, leaving 22 bases between. Germline values: CDR1 SGHTA, CDR2 FQGNSA. The CDR3 covers 18 residues. This chain's CDR3 is CASSSLSLIQGGNQPQHF. CDR3 DNA: TGTGCCAGCAGCAGCTTGAGTTTGATACAGGGAGGCAATCAGCCCCAGCATTTT.

About this clone: The same CDR3 is also encoded by other DNA sequences in this sample. The V gene is TRBV7-2, the J gene TRBJ2-1; 8 positions agree with TRBD2. The germline CDR1 and CDR2 sequences are SGHTA and FQGNSA. CDR3 length: 15 residues. V shed 1 base, J shed 4 bases, and the junction held 3 bases outside the gene matches. The CDR3 loop is CASSLEPSGYNEQFF. The CDR3 bases are TGTGCCAGCAGCTTAGAACCTAGCGGGTACAATGAGCAGTTCTTC. The full variable domain, its missing parts supplied by reference TRBV7-2 and TRBJ2-1, is GAGVSQSPSNKVTEKGKDVELRCDPISGHTALYWYRQSLGQGLEFLIYFQGNSAPDKSGLPSDRFSAERTGGSVSTLTIQRTQQEDSAVYLCASSLEPSGYNEQFFGPGTRLTVL.

The sample holds one count of this clone. The J gene is TRBJ2-1, the V gene TRBV10-3; perhaps D is TRBD1 or TRBD2 (5 bases each). The CDR3 loop spans 13 amino acids. Germline CDR1 ENHRY, CDR2 SYGVKD. V was shortened by 10 bases and J by 8 bases, with 18 bases between the two germline ends. The CDR3 DNA is TGTGCCACCCGCCCGGCAGGGCGGGATGAGCAGTTCTTC. Amino acid sequence: CATRPAGRDEQFF.

The rearrangement links TRBV5-1 to TRBJ1-4, with 8 nucleotides matching TRBD1. V shed 0 bases and J 8 bases; nucleotides not matched to a gene: 9. The CDR3 extends over 16 amino acids. The germline gives CDR1 SGHRS, CDR2 YFSETQ. CDR3 sequence: CASSLVPTGVGEKLFF. The CDR3 DNA sequence: TGCGCCAGCAGCTTGGTCCCGACAGGGGTCGGGGAAAAACTGTTTTTT.